A single sample gave rise to the 26 T cell receptor beta chains below, sequenced in a study of T cell responses to AZD1222 COVID-19 vaccine. Only in-frame clones appear in the TCRdb table, and some are missing; sequencing was by immunoSEQ multiplex PCR. The repertoire holds 200,000 or so clones, roughly 91% seen once, with 0.99% in the top ten. The source material was peripheral blood, sampled on day 0 of AZD1222 vaccination. The receptors stem from an adult in good health.

The V and J genes are TRBV24-1 and TRBJ2-1; D is unresolved. The CDR3 runs to 16 residues. The V gene's germline CDR1 is KGHDR and CDR2 SFDVKD. Trimming shortened V by 4 bases and J by 3 bases, and 15 bases separated the two germline ends. This chain's CDR3 is CATSDPPKGLYNEQFF. CDR3 in DNA: TGTGCCACCAGTGACCCTCCCAAGGGTCTCTACAATGAGCAGTTCTTC.

This chain links TRBV27 with TRBJ2-3; D might be TRBD1 or TRBD2, each matching 6 bases. Trimming took off 4 bases at V and 6 bases at J, with 32 bases between the two ends. Germline lookup yields CDR1 MNHEY and CDR2 SMNVEV (reference sequence). The CDR3 totals 20 residues. The CDR3 sequence is CASSSPWARVGRGPWDTQYF. The CDR3, as DNA: TGTGCCAGCAGTTCCCCATGGGCCCGGGTCGGACGGGGGCCCTGGGATACGCAGTATTTT.

The CDR3 DNA reads as TGCGCCAGCAGCCTGAAGAGATACAGGGGACAACGATTCTCCTACAATGAGCAGTTCTTC. Protein product: CASSLKRYRGQRFSYNEQFF. The genes are TRBV5-1 and TRBJ2-1; 7 bases match TRBD1. This CDR3 comprises 20 residues. Germline CDR1 and CDR2: SGHRS and YFSETQ. The trim removed 4 bases at V and 0 bases at J, leaving 19 bases unmatched. Using reference TRBV5-1 and TRBJ2-1 for the parts outside the CDR3, the full variable domain is KAGVTQTPRYLIKTRGQQVTLSCSPISGHRSVSWYQQTPGQGLQFLFEYFSETQRNKGNFPGRFSGRQFSNSRSEMNVSTLELGDSALYLCASSLKRYRGQRFSYNEQFFGPGTRLTVL.

The chain carries TRBV10-3 and TRBJ2-1, with D possibly TRBD2 on 6 matching bases. The CDR3 is made up of 17 amino acids. Germline CDR1 ENHRY, CDR2 SYGVKD. V was cut by 0 bases and J by 3 bases, with 15 bases left in between. CDR3 DNA: TGTGCCATCAGTGAGTCGACCCCGACTAGGGACTACAATGAGCAGTTCTTC. This gives the protein CAISESTPTRDYNEQFF.

The gene calls are TRBV27 and TRBJ2-3; 11 positions agree with TRBD2. The CDR3 is 16 amino acids. With 2 bases clipped from V and 2 bases from J, the junction kept 3 bases outside the gene matches. Per germline, CDR1 MNHEY and CDR2 SMNVEV (reference sequence). The CDR3 nucleotides are TGTGCCAGCAGTTTAAATAGCGGGAGGGCCACAGATACGCAGTATTTT. Its protein is CASSLNSGRATDTQYF.

This chain connects TRBV27 to TRBJ1-2; D possibly corresponds to TRBD1 (6 bases). CDR1 and CDR2 from the germline V gene are MNHEY and SMNVEV (reference sequence). The CDR3 is 15 residues long. Trimming took 2 bases from V and 3 from J, leaving 13 bases between them. The CDR3 sequence is CASSLVGGGHYGYTF. In DNA, the CDR3 is TGTGCCAGCAGTTTAGTAGGGGGAGGGCACTATGGCTACACCTTC.

This chain uses TRBV28 with TRBJ2-1; D uncertain. The germline CDR1 and CDR2 sequences are MDHEN and SYDVKM. The CDR3 is 13 amino acids. Trimming shortened V by 2 bases and J by 5 bases, and 7 bases separated the two germline ends. The CDR3 reads CASSLGRNNEQFF. In DNA, the CDR3 is TGTGCCAGCAGTTTAGGCAGGAACAATGAGCAGTTCTTC.

This chain uses TRBV5-1 with TRBJ2-5, with D perhaps TRBD1 or TRBD2 (5 bases each). The V and J ends lost 4 bases and 4 bases respectively, with 14 bases between them. The CDR3 is made up of 14 amino acids. Germline assignment: CDR1 SGHRS and CDR2 YFSETQ. CDR3 loop: CASSAGTGRETQYF. The CDR3 region has the DNA TGCGCCAGCAGCGCCGGGACGGGTCGAGAGACCCAGTACTTC.

This chain links TRBV19 with TRBJ1-4; TRBD1 matches 7 bases. V lost 5 bases and J lost 3; bases outside the gene matches: 6. This CDR3 spans 15 amino acids. Per the germline V gene, CDR1 is LNHDA and CDR2 is SQIVND (reference sequence). CDR3 in DNA: TGTGCCAGTAGTGACGACAGGGCGGCTAATGAAAAACTGTTTTTT. It translates to CASSDDRAANEKLFF.

This chain uses TRBV28 with TRBJ2-1, with TRBD2 matching 10 bases. Germline loops: CDR1 MDHEN, CDR2 SYDVKM. With 6 bases clipped from V and 4 bases from J, the junction kept 9 bases outside the gene matches. The CDR3 has 16 residues. The CDR3 sequence is CASSRTLAGDYNEQFF. The CDR3 nucleotides read TGTGCCAGCAGCCGGACGCTAGCGGGAGATTACAATGAGCAGTTCTTC. The full variable domain, rest sourced from reference TRBV28 and TRBJ2-1, is DVKVTQSSRYLVKRTGEKVFLECVQDMDHENMFWYRQDPGLGLRLIYFSYDVKMKEKGDIPEGYSVSREKKERFSLILESASTNQTSMYLCASSRTLAGDYNEQFFGPGTRLTVL.

A single count supports this clone. The genes are TRBV19 and TRBJ2-5; tentatively, D is TRBD1 or TRBD2 (6 bases each). V was trimmed by 5 bases and J by 1 base, leaving 8 bases between them. This CDR3 is 13 amino acids long. Germline V gives CDR1 LNHDA, CDR2 SQIVND (reference sequence). The CDR3 spells CASSEGGQETQYF. The CDR3 DNA reads as TGTGCCAGTAGTGAGGGGGGCCAAGAGACCCAGTACTTC.

The V and J genes are TRBV5-4 and TRBJ2-1; no reliable D call. CDR1 SGHNT and CDR2 YYREEE come from the germline V gene (reference sequence). CDR3 length equals 16 residues. Trimming took off 0 bases at V and 2 bases at J, with 12 bases between the two ends. CDR3 coding DNA: TGTGCCAGCAGCTTGGAGTCTAGGAGCACCTACAATGAGCAGTTCTTC. It translates to CASSLESRSTYNEQFF.

V usage is TRBV9 and J usage is TRBJ2-5, with D unclear. Germline V gives CDR1 SGDLS, CDR2 YYNGEE. With 3 bases removed from V and 2 bases from J, the gap between germline ends came to 17 bases. The CDR3 length is 16 residues. The CDR3, as DNA: TGTGCCAGCAGCGGAGGACCGGGCCTGGGGCAAGAGACCCAGTACTTC. Residues: CASSGGPGLGQETQYF. Full variable domain (remainder filled in from reference TRBV9 and TRBJ2-5): DSGVTQTPKHLITATGQRVTLRCSPRSGDLSVYWYQQSLDQGLQFLIQYYNGEERAKGNILERFSAQQFPDLHSELNLSSLELGDSALYFCASSGGPGLGQETQYFGPGTRLLVL.

CDR3 region: CASSWGSGGDEQYF. CDR3 sequence (DNA): TGTGCCAGCAGCTGGGGAAGTGGGGGAGACGAGCAGTACTTC. J is TRBJ2-7 and V is TRBV5-5; D is possibly TRBD1 or TRBD2 (5 bases each). The CDR3 consists of 14 residues. V lost 3 bases, J lost 5 bases, and 15 bases lay in between. Germline CDR1 and CDR2: SGHKS and YYEKEE (reference sequence).

The chain couples TRBV19 to TRBJ1-3; D remains ambiguous. Per germline, CDR1 LNHDA and CDR2 SQIVND (reference sequence). The CDR3 loop spans 13 amino acids. The V end was cut by 7 bases, the J end by 3 bases, with 10 bases between. CDR3 nucleotide sequence: TGTGCCAGTAACGACCGTAGTGGAAACACCATATATTTT. Protein sequence: CASNDRSGNTIYF.

This chain links TRBV10-3 with TRBJ2-1; D might be TRBD1 (6 bases). CDR1 is ENHRY and CDR2 is SYGVKD in the germline V gene. Trimming stripped 6 bases from V and 2 bases from J, with 20 bases between. CDR3 length equals 17 residues. Here the CDR3 DNA reads TGTGCCATCAGGCCAACCGCGGACAGCAACACCTACAATGAGCAGTTCTTC. Encoded protein: CAIRPTADSNTYNEQFF.

This rearrangement joins TRBV4-2 to TRBJ2-5; TRBD1 might be the D (6 bases). CDR1 and CDR2 (germline): LGHNA, YNFKEQ. V lost 0 bases, J lost 2 bases, and 7 bases lay in between. There are 14 residues in the CDR3. CDR3 nucleotides: TGTGCCAGCAGCCAAGACACAGGGCAAGAGACCCAGTACTTC. This encodes CASSQDTGQETQYF.

This clone was counted a single time. The chain is built from TRBV5-1 and TRBJ1-5, with 8 bases fitting TRBD1. The length of the CDR3 is 14 residues. Trimming removed 4 bases from V and 5 bases from J; junction bases left unmatched: 5. The germline gives CDR1 SGHRS, CDR2 YFSETQ. This CDR3 reads CASSLSTGDQPQHF. CDR3 sequence (DNA): TGCGCCAGCAGCCTCTCGACAGGGGATCAGCCCCAGCATTTT. The entire variable domain, with the rest obtained from reference TRBV5-1 and TRBJ1-5, is as follows: KAGVTQTPRYLIKTRGQQVTLSCSPISGHRSVSWYQQTPGQGLQFLFEYFSETQRNKGNFPGRFSGRQFSNSRSEMNVSTLELGDSALYLCASSLSTGDQPQHFGDGTRLSIL.

J is TRBJ1-3 and V is TRBV6-6, with TRBD1 matching over 8 bases. V trimming: 6 bases; J trimming: 6 bases; junction bases outside the gene matches: 7. The germline V gene encodes CDR1 MNHNY and CDR2 SVGAGI (reference sequence). The CDR3 has 14 residues. CDR3 sequence reads: CASSPGQGLNTIYF. CDR3 nucleotides: TGTGCCAGCAGCCCCGGACAGGGCCTAAACACCATATATTTT.

This chain connects TRBV9 to TRBJ2-5; 8 nucleotides match TRBD1. Per the germline V gene, CDR1 is SGDLS and CDR2 is YYNGEE. This CDR3 region has 13 residues. V gave up 3 bases and J gave up 4 bases; unmatched junction bases: 2. The CDR3: CASSADRGETQYF. CDR3 DNA: TGTGCCAGCAGCGCCGACAGGGGAGAGACCCAGTACTTC.

The gene calls are TRBV19 and TRBJ1-5, with a tentative D call TRBD1 (5 bases). This CDR3 is built from 20 residues. CDR1 LNHDA and CDR2 SQIVND come from the germline V gene (reference sequence). The ends were cut back, 0 bases at V and 5 bases at J, with 26 bases in the middle. CDR3 in amino acids: CASSIDLGAGAPLSHQPQHF. The CDR3 nucleotides are TGTGCCAGTAGTATAGATCTAGGGGCCGGGGCCCCTTTGTCCCATCAGCCCCAGCATTTT.

The V gene is TRBV9, the J gene TRBJ1-5; 7 bases are a match to TRBD1. Trimming at V came to 2 bases and at J to 8 bases, leaving 13 bases not matched to a gene. Germline assignment: CDR1 SGDLS and CDR2 YYNGEE. This CDR3 is built from 16 residues. CDR3 sequence: CASSVTGDELVEPQHF. The CDR3 DNA follows: TGTGCCAGCAGCGTCACAGGGGATGAGTTGGTAGAGCCCCAGCATTTT. The full variable domain, with the rest looked up from reference TRBV9 and TRBJ1-5, is DSGVTQTPKHLITATGQRVTLRCSPRSGDLSVYWYQQSLDQGLQFLIQYYNGEERAKGNILERFSAQQFPDLHSELNLSSLELGDSALYFCASSVTGDELVEPQHFGDGTRLSIL.

The chain employs TRBV10-3 and TRBJ2-7; D unclear. Germline CDR1 ENHRY, CDR2 SYGVKD. This CDR3 is 12 amino acids long. Trimming took 4 bases from V and 2 from J, leaving 6 bases between them. This chain's CDR3 is CAISAAPYEQYF. CDR3 nucleotide sequence: TGTGCCATCAGTGCCGCGCCCTACGAGCAGTACTTC.

The chain couples TRBV19 to TRBJ2-7; 8 bases align to TRBD1. V trimming: 4 bases; J trimming: 3 bases; junction bases outside the gene matches: 2. The CDR3 runs to 13 residues. Germline CDR1 and CDR2: LNHDA and SQIVND (reference sequence). The CDR3 loop reads CASSNGQGYEQYF. The CDR3 DNA is TGTGCCAGTAGTAACGGACAGGGCTACGAGCAGTACTTC.

This clone appeared a few times. The rearrangement links TRBV27 to TRBJ2-1; TRBD1 matches 7 bases. Trimming cost V 0 bases and J 8 bases; bases outside gene matches: 1. The CDR3 is 13 amino acids. CDR1 is MNHEY and CDR2 is SMNVEV in the germline V gene (reference sequence). The CDR3 DNA sequence: TGTGCCAGCAGTTTATCAAGGGGGCATGAGCAGTTCTTC. This gives the protein CASSLSRGHEQFF.

J is TRBJ1-1 and V is TRBV5-6; no clear D. V shed 0 bases and J shed 6 bases, with 12 bases lying between them. There are 14 residues in the CDR3. Germline CDR1 is SGHDT and CDR2 is YYEEEE. The CDR3 sequence: CASSLARRVAEAFF. CDR3 DNA: TGTGCCAGCAGCTTGGCTCGGAGGGTGGCTGAAGCTTTCTTT.